This T cell receptor (beta chain) was found in a study of CD8 T cells in ankylosing spondylitis. Study observations and caveats: Within ankylosing spondylitis blood, a TCR beta motif made up of eight highly homologous variants appeared to be characteristic. Before this, some motif variants had been reported in reactive arthritis synovial fluid and blood. Disease-linked clones were CD8+ and relatively rare in peripheral blood.

MiXCR, run by TCRdb on the 5' RACE reads, gives a single entry per CDR3 protein. The sample holds roughly 30,000 distinct CDR3 sequences; 30% are singletons and the top ten take less than 55%. To note about this clonotype: Its specificity is not known.

The CDR3 is 17 residues long. Germline-derived CDR1 and CDR2 are ENHRY and SYGVKD. The sequenced sample was synovial fluid, either unsorted or a sorted T cell fraction (not recorded which). V is TRBV10-3 and J is TRBJ2-1; the match to TRBD2 covers 10 bases. With the DNA end fitting TRBJ2-7 better, the J assignment may be wrong. This sequence originates from a male donor with ankylosing spondylitis. CDR3 in amino acids: CAISARLAGVGYNEQYF. The CDR3 nucleotides are TGTGCCATCAGTGCTCGGCTAGCGGGAGTGGGGTACAATGAGCAGTACTTC.